What follows are 9 T cell receptor beta chains derived from one specimen sequenced in a study of OX40 agonist ivuxolimab in advanced cancers. TCRdb's copy holds only in-frame clones and misses some; the assay was immunoSEQ multiplex PCR. The repertoire consists of roughly 67,000 clones, with about 88% occurring once and the leading ten covering approximately 0.79%. This sample comprised CD4+ or CD8+ T cells sorted from blood, obtained in a trial of the OX40 agonist ivuxolimab. The receptors originated from an adult with an advanced solid tumor such as melanoma, head and neck, liver or kidney cancer.

V is TRBV5-6 and J is TRBJ2-7; D may be TRBD2 (5 bases). Germline V gives CDR1 SGHDT, CDR2 YYEEEE. There are 17 residues in the CDR3. Between the trimmed V and J ends, which lost 1 base and 1 base, there was a span of 18 bases. CDR3 in amino acids: CASSLLLGVTRSYEQYF. DNA for the CDR3: TGTGCCAGCAGCTTGTTGCTCGGGGTAACCCGTTCCTACGAGCAGTACTTC.

The chain employs TRBV5-1 and TRBJ1-3, with D hard to call. CDR3 size: 14 residues. Trimming removed 4 bases from V and 4 bases from J, with 12 bases in between. The V gene's germline CDR1 is SGHRS and CDR2 YFSETQ. The CDR3 region is CASSPDVYGNTIYF. CDR3 DNA sequence: TGCGCCAGCAGCCCCGACGTTTACGGAAACACCATATATTTT.

The chain employs TRBV6-1 and TRBJ1-1; 9 bases are shared with TRBD1. V lost 5 bases to trimming and J lost 4 bases; unmatched junction nucleotides: 5. This CDR3 region has 14 residues. Germline-derived CDR1 and CDR2 are MNHNS and SASEGT. CDR3 sequence reads: CASSWDRAVTEAFF. CDR3 nucleotide sequence: TGTGCCAGCAGTTGGGACAGGGCCGTCACTGAAGCTTTCTTT.

Details on this clone: This sample includes further DNA sequences coding for the same CDR3. The chain links TRBV18 to TRBJ1-3, with D hard to call. The ends were cut back, 5 bases at V and 4 bases at J, with 6 bases in the middle. This CDR3 comprises 12 residues. Germline V CDR1 and CDR2: KGHSH, LQKENI. The CDR3 nucleotides are TGTGCCAGCTCAACTCAAGGAAACACCATATATTTT. Amino acid sequence: CASSTQGNTIYF.

The chain links TRBV7-2 to TRBJ2-5; possible D gene TRBD2, 6 bases. Germline V lookup: CDR1 SGHTA, CDR2 FQGNSA. The CDR3 sequence is 15 residues long. V lost 0 bases, J lost 11 bases, and 19 bases lay in between. This CDR3 is CASSLARPKTGEQYF. The CDR3 DNA sequence: TGTGCCAGCAGCTTAGCACGGCCCAAGACGGGAGAGCAGTACTTC.

The rearrangement links TRBV6-6 to TRBJ2-7, with unresolved D. Trimming took 2 bases from V and 2 from J, leaving 10 bases between them. Germline V CDR1 and CDR2: MNHNY, SVGAGI (reference sequence). There are 14 residues in the CDR3. The CDR3: CASSYNGPPYEQYF. The CDR3 DNA sequence: TGTGCCAGCAGTTACAATGGGCCACCCTACGAGCAGTACTTC.

In DNA, the CDR3 is TGTGCCAGCAGTCTGGAGCTTAGAGCTTTCTTT. Translation gives CASSLELRAFF. This chain links TRBV28 with TRBJ1-1; D unresolved. The CDR3 totals 11 residues. Germline CDR1 is MDHEN and CDR2 is SYDVKM. V lost 5 bases to trimming and J lost 10 bases, with 11 bases between them.

The J gene is TRBJ2-7, the V gene TRBV10-1; TRBD1 agrees at 8 bases. The CDR3 covers 16 residues. CDR1 and CDR2 from the germline V gene are WNHNN and SYGVQD (reference sequence). Unmatched junction bases numbered 10, after V lost 4 bases and J lost 2 bases. The chain's CDR3 is CASSAAFRTGTYEQYF. CDR3 nucleotides: TGCGCCAGCAGTGCCGCGTTTCGGACAGGGACCTACGAGCAGTACTTC.

This clone was counted a few times. This sequence joins TRBV7-2 and TRBJ1-5; D perhaps matches TRBD1 (5 bases). The CDR3 runs to 13 residues. CDR1 is SGHTA and CDR2 is FQGNSA in the germline V gene. V was clipped by 5 bases and J by 7 bases, with 12 bases between them. The CDR3 nucleotides are TGTGCCAGCAGCCCCTCGGAGGGGCAGCCCCAGCATTTT. Its protein product is CASSPSEGQPQHF.